This T cell receptor beta chain was found in a study of OX40 agonist ivuxolimab in advanced cancers. Here immunoSEQ multiplex PCR was the method, and the copy in TCRdb shows in-frame clones only, minus some. The sample contains some 86,000 clones, roughly nine tenths of which appear only once. This CDR3 spans 14 amino acids. V was pared by 3 bases and J by 3 bases, with 0 bases of the junction left unmatched. CDR1 is MGHDK and CDR2 is SYGVNS in the germline V gene. The rearrangement joins TRBV25-1 to TRBJ2-7; 12 positions agree with TRBD2. The source was CD4+ or CD8+ T cells sorted from blood, collected in a trial of the OX40 agonist ivuxolimab. This TCR derives from an adult with an advanced solid tumor such as melanoma, head and neck, liver or kidney cancer. Here the CDR3 DNA reads TGTGCCAGCAGTGAGGGACTAGCGGGCTACGAGCAGTACTTC. Translation: CASSEGLAGYEQYF.